A single TCR beta chain is shown here with its context. The antigen is not known. The CDR3 is 17 amino acids. The ends were cut back, 6 bases at V and 0 bases at J, with 15 bases in the middle. Per the germline V gene, CDR1 is ENHRY and CDR2 is SYGVKD. The table came from immunoSEQ multiplex PCR; TCRdb's copy has only in-frame clones and leaves some out. The top ten clones hold roughly 4% of a sample with about 160,000 clones, 88% of them seen once. The record originates from a study of radiation and T cells in renal cell carcinoma. The wider study: Nephrectomy followed 15 Gy stereotactic body radiation by 4 weeks. Study-level points and caveats: No pretreatment tumor biopsies were available for baseline clonotypes. From baseline, blood top tumor clonotypes peaked at 2 weeks post-radiation.

Time point in this sample: baseline pretreatment blood. Treatment indicated: 15 Gy SBRT to primary tumor, nephrectomy 4 weeks later. Blood was sampled at baseline, 2 weeks and 4 weeks after SBRT. The clonotype comes from a woman aged 70-85 years with renal cell carcinoma. The specimen was blood, collected from a patient whose treatment included radiotherapy and nephrectomy. The chain links TRBV10-3 to TRBJ1-6; maybe TRBD1 (6 bases). CDR3 nucleotide sequence: TGTGCCATCAGGAAAGGACAGTCGAACTCCTATAATTCACCCCTCCACTTT. As protein: CAIRKGQSNSYNSPLHF.